The clone carrying this T cell receptor (beta chain) was detected a few times. Antigen: not known. TCRdb called the 5' RACE reads again in MiXCR, with one record for every CDR3 protein. The data show roughly 350,000 distinct CDR3 sequences, around 15% seen once. The sample belongs to a study of T-cell memory formation after mild COVID-19. As for the study in general: TCR clusters were mostly confined to one donor each.

Findings and caveats of the study: Pre-infection memory harbored some responding clones, suggesting cross-reactive memory joined.

In germline, CDR1 is MRHNA, CDR2 SNTAGT. V shed 5 bases and J 6 bases; nucleotides not matched to a gene: 11. The CDR3 is 15 amino acids. This chain connects TRBV6-4 to TRBJ2-3, with TRBD2 matching over 7 bases. Source material: PBMCs or a T cell subset sorted from them (not recorded which). The TCR was taken from a man between 18 and 35 years old who had mild COVID-19 (a few samples of this study predate the infection). Cell type and time point are not known. This chain's CDR3 is CASSSRSGEGDTQYF. CDR3 sequence (DNA): TGTGCCAGCAGTTCCCGGTCCGGGGAGGGGGATACGCAGTATTTT.